The rows below give T cell receptor beta chains drawn from one sample of a study of blood T cells in healthy people across ages. TCRdb ran MiXCR on the 5' RACE reads and lists one entry per CDR3 protein. Counted here are under 700,000 distinct CDR3 sequences, approximately 25% occurring once; the ten biggest clones make up roughly 10%. In addition, the sample was reused for a study of T cells of mothers and their children.

The specimen sequenced was blood. The receptors stem from a boy between 10 and 17 years old in good health. CDR3s include the opening cysteine and the closing phenylalanine or tryptophan. A D gene is named only where the DNA matches it firmly. Rows give clone size only sometimes, using once, few, many, or a class for an expanded clone.

clone size	D gene	V gene	J gene	CDR3 protein	CDR3 DNA
few	NA	TRBV12-3/TRBV12-4	TRBJ1-5	CASSRAGGQPQHF	TGTGCCAGCAGCCGCGCCGGAGGTCAGCCCCAGCATTTT
few	TRBD2	TRBV12-3/TRBV12-4	TRBJ2-1	CASSRARTSNHEQFF	TGTGCCAGCAGTCGTGCCAGGACTAGTAATCATGAGCAGTTCTTC
few	NA	TRBV4-2	TRBJ2-1	CASSQDLAAEVDEQFF	TGTGCCAGCAGCCAAGATCTAGCTGCAGAGGTGGATGAGCAGTTCTTC
NA	NA	TRBV24-1	TRBJ2-7	CATSDSPVQGSHEQYF	TGTGCCACCAGTGATTCGCCAGTCCAGGGAAGCCACGAGCAGTACTTC
NA	TRBD1	TRBV28	TRBJ1-6	CASSLLGTGESPLHF	TGTGCCAGCAGTTTACTCGGAACAGGGGAATCACCCCTCCACTTT
NA	NA	TRBV7-9	TRBJ2-2	CASTTQANTGELFF	TGTGCCAGCACCACACAGGCGAACACCGGGGAGCTGTTTTTT
NA	NA	TRBV19	TRBJ1-2	CASSRTGARADGYTF	TGTGCCAGTAGTAGGACCGGGGCCCGGGCAGATGGCTACACCTTC
NA	NA	TRBV24-1	TRBJ2-5	CATKGRTQETQYF	TGTGCCACCAAGGGACGGACGCAAGAGACCCAGTACTTC
few	NA	TRBV20-1	TRBJ2-3	CSAPRSDTQYF	TGCAGTGCTCCCCGCTCAGATACGCAGTATTTT
few	TRBD2	TRBV28	TRBJ2-1	CASSVPSGGSYNEQFF	TGTGCCAGCAGTGTGCCTAGCGGGGGCTCCTACAATGAGCAGTTCTTC